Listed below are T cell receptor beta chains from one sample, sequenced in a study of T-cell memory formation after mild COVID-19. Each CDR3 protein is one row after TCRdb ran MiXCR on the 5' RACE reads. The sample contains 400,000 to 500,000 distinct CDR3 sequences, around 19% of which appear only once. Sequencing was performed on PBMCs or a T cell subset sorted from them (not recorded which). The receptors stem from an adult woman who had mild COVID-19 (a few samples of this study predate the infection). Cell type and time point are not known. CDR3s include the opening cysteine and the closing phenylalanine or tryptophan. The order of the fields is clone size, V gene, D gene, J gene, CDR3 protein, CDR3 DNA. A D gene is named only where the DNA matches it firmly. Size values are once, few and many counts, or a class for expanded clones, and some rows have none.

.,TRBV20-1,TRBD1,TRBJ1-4,CSARGQGEEKLFF,TGCAGTGCTAGAGGACAGGGAGAAGAAAAACTGTTTTTT
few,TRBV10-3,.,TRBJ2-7,CAISPVKDPFEQYF,TGTGCCATCAGCCCCGTAAAGGATCCCTTCGAGCAGTACTTC
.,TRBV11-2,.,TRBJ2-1,CASCRGRNYEQFF,TGTGCCAGCTGCCGGGGCAGAAACTATGAGCAGTTCTTC
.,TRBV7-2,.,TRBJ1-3,CASSPMGGSSGNTIYF,TGTGCCAGCAGCCCTATGGGGGGGAGCTCTGGAAACACCATATATTTT
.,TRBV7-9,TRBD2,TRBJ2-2,CASSPRQGALAGAGELFF,TGTGCCAGCAGCCCCCGACAGGGAGCCCTAGCGGGAGCCGGGGAGCTGTTTTTT
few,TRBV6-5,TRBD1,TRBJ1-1,CASSFHRDRLTMNTEAFF,TGTGCCAGCAGTTTCCACCGGGACAGGCTCACCATGAACACTGAAGCTTTCTTT
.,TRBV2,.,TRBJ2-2,CASSEPGVATNTGELFF,TGTGCCAGCAGTGAACCCGGGGTAGCCACGAACACCGGGGAGCTGTTTTTT
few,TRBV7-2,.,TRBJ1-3,CASSPAVNTIYF,TGTGCCAGCAGTCCAGCGGTAAACACCATATATTTT
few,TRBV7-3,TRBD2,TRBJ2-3,CASSVLASRTDTQYF,TGTGCCAGCAGCGTACTAGCGTCGCGTACAGATACGCAGTATTTT
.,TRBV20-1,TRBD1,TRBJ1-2,CSDRVRQDRDYGYTF,TGCAGTGATAGAGTGCGTCAGGACAGGGACTATGGCTACACCTTC
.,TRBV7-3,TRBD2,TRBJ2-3,CASSLSGGVADTQYF,TGTGCCAGCAGCTTAAGCGGGGGGGTAGCAGATACGCAGTATTTT
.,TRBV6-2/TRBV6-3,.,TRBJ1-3,CASSYGGTGNTIYF,TGTGCCAGCAGTTACGGGGGAACCGGAAACACCATATATTTT
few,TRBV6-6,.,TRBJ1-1,CASSSYGRENAFF,TGTGCCAGCAGTTCGTATGGACGGGAAAATGCTTTCTTT
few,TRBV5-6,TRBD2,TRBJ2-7,CASSLRAGGSYEQYF,TGTGCCAGCAGCTTGCGCGCGGGGGGCAGCTACGAGCAGTACTTC
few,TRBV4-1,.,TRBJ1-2,CASSHDPGNGNYGYTF,TGCGCCAGCAGCCACGACCCCGGGAACGGGAACTATGGCTACACCTTC
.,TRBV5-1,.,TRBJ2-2,CASSLAVRGVGTGELFF,TGCGCCAGCAGCTTGGCCGTGAGGGGAGTAGGGACCGGGGAGCTGTTTTTT
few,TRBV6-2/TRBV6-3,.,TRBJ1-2,CASSYSGAAYGYTF,TGTGCCAGCAGTTACTCAGGGGCCGCTTATGGCTACACCTTC
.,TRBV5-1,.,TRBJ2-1,CASSLDSEQFF,TGCGCCAGCAGCTTGGACTCTGAGCAGTTCTTC
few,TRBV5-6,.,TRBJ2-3,CASSLRTIGGDTQYF,TGTGCCAGCAGCTTGCGTACAATTGGGGGAGATACGCAGTATTTT
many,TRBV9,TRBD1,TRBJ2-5,CASSGGQAPQETQYF,TGTGCCAGCAGCGGCGGACAGGCACCCCAAGAGACCCAGTACTTC
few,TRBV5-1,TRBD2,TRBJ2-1,CASSLYSGEGGNEQFF,TGCGCCAGCAGCTTGTATAGCGGGGAAGGGGGAAATGAGCAGTTCTTC
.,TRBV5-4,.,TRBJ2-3,CANHPQRINTDTQYF,TGTGCCAACCACCCACAGCGGATAAACACAGATACGCAGTATTTT
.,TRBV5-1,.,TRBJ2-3,CASSPAGSGLGDTDTQYF,TGCGCCAGCAGCCCCGCCGGGAGCGGTCTGGGGGATACAGATACGCAGTATTTT
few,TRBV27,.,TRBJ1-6,CASSFLTVGDSPLHF,TGTGCCAGCAGTTTTCTGACAGTGGGTGATTCACCCCTCCACTTT
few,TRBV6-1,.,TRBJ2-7,CASRPGHSYEQYF,TGTGCCAGCAGACCGGGACACTCCTACGAGCAGTACTTC
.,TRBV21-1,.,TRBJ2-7,CASSIPTDTRASYEQYF,TGTGCCAGCAGCATTCCGACAGATACAAGGGCCTCCTACGAGCAGTACTTC
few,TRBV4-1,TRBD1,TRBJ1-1,CASSQETGLNTEAFF,TGCGCCAGCAGCCAAGAGACAGGGTTGAACACTGAAGCTTTCTTT
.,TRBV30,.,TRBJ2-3,CAWSVVPGEWGTDTQYF,TGTGCCTGGAGTGTAGTACCTGGGGAATGGGGCACAGATACGCAGTATTTT
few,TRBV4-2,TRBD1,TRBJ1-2,CASSALMGQLYGYTF,TGTGCCAGCAGCGCCTTAATGGGACAGCTCTATGGCTACACCTTC
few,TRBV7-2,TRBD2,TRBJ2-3,CASSLPPRLAGGRGSTDTQYF,TGTGCCAGCAGCTTACCCCCCCGACTAGCGGGGGGGCGAGGTAGCACAGATACGCAGTATTTT
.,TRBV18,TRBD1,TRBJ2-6,CASSPEPPGQLYGANVLTF,TGTGCCAGCTCACCAGAGCCTCCGGGACAGCTGTACGGGGCCAACGTCCTGACTTTC
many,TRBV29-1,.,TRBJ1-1,CSVEDSGISVAEAFF,TGCAGCGTTGAGGACAGCGGAATCTCAGTGGCTGAAGCTTTCTTT
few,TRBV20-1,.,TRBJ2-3,CSARWFGSTDTQYF,TGCAGTGCGAGATGGTTCGGGAGCACAGATACGCAGTATTTT
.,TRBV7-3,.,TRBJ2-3,CASSLRGEASTDTQYF,TGTGCCAGCAGCTTAAGAGGGGAGGCCAGCACAGATACGCAGTATTTT
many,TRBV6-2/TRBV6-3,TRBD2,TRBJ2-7,CASGRGRFPYEQYF,TGTGCCAGCGGGCGCGGGAGATTCCCCTACGAGCAGTACTTC
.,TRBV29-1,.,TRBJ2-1,CSVWEFNEQFF,TGCAGCGTTTGGGAATTTAATGAGCAGTTCTTC
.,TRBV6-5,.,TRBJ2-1,CASSYPGNEQFF,TGTGCCAGCAGTTACCCGGGGAATGAGCAGTTCTTC
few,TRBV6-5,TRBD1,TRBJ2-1,CASSYSLPQGVYNEQFF,TGTGCCAGCAGTTACTCGTTGCCACAGGGGGTTTACAATGAGCAGTTCTTC
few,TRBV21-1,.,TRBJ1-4,CASSKARWGGDGEGTNEKLFF,TGTGCCAGCAGCAAAGCGCGGTGGGGGGGCGACGGAGAGGGAACTAATGAAAAACTGTTTTTT
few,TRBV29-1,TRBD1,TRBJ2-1,CSVERTGVDEQFF,TGCAGCGTTGAAAGGACAGGAGTCGATGAGCAGTTCTTC
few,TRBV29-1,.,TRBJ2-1,CSVARGSYGEQFF,TGCAGCGTCGCGCGAGGTAGCTACGGTGAGCAGTTCTTC
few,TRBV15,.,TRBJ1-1,CATSRHQGGTEAFF,TGTGCCACCAGCAGACATCAGGGAGGCACTGAAGCTTTCTTT
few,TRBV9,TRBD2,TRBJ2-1,CASSAGSGGTHNEQFF,TGTGCCAGCAGCGCAGGTTCGGGGGGGACCCACAATGAGCAGTTCTTC
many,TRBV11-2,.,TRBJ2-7,CASSSYEQYF,TGTGCCAGCAGCTCCTACGAGCAGTACTTC
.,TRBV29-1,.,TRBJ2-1,CSVVSGRKINEQFF,TGCAGCGTTGTTTCCGGGAGAAAGATTAATGAGCAGTTCTTC
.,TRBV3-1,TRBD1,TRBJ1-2,CASSQGQGVSANYGYTF,TGTGCCAGCAGCCAGGGGCAGGGGGTTTCAGCTAACTATGGCTACACCTTC
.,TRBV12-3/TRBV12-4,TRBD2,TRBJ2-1,CASSVSRRGGIPLASYNEQFF,TGTGCCAGCAGCGTTAGCCGGCGGGGGGGTATCCCCTTAGCGTCCTACAATGAGCAGTTCTTC
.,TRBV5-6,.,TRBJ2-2,CASSGGLLMTGELFF,TGTGCCAGCAGCGGGGGACTTTTGATGACCGGGGAGCTGTTTTTT
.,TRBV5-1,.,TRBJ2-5,CASSQTRGLQETQYF,TGCGCCAGCAGTCAAACTAGAGGGCTCCAAGAGACCCAGTACTTC